The T cell receptor (beta chain) under discussion was sequenced for a study of cytomegalovirus exposure and HLA in healthy donors. A multiplex PCR was run with 60 Vbeta primers and 13 Jbeta primers. In the authors' workflow: As a later analysis found, there were approximately 80 million unique TCR beta chains, of which roughly 11 million were shared. Repertoires were generated with immunoSEQ multiplex PCR, while TCRdb's copy carries only in-frame clones and drops some. That table furnishes V, J and clone size, whereas the DNA furnished D and trimming. Of around 110,000 clones in the sample, 65% are singletons; the top ten hold nearly 9.5%. Whole-study results and caveats: Fewer N-insertions than the roughly 700-donor mean were reportedly shown by an Asian-associated ancestry cluster in a later analysis.

V lost 4 bases, J lost 3 bases, and 6 bases stayed unmatched. CDR1 and CDR2 (germline): SGHTA, FQGNSA. The CDR3 has 15 residues. In regard to this clone: Its antigen is not known.

The V call is TRBV7-2, the J call TRBJ1-1; the match to TRBD1 covers 9 bases. The receptor was derived from a woman aged 40 to 50 in good health and CMV-seropositive. Sequenced input: PBMCs. As DNA, the CDR3 is TGTGCCAGCAGCTCACAGGGGGCAGTGGACACTGAAGCTTTCTTT. Translating it yields CASSSQGAVDTEAFF.